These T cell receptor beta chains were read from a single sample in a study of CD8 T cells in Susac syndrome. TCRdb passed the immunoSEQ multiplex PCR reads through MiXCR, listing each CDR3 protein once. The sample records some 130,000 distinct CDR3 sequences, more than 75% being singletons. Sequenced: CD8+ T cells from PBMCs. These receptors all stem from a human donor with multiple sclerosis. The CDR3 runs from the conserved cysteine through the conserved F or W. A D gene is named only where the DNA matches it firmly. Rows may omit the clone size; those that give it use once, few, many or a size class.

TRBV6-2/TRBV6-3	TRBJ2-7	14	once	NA	CASSYLSESEGRYF	TGTGCCAGCAGTTACCTGTCGGAATCCGAAGGACGGTACTTC
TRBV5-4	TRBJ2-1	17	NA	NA	CASSLAEGVGEYNEQFF	TGTGCCAGCAGCTTGGCCGAGGGAGTGGGGGAATACAATGAGCAGTTCTTC
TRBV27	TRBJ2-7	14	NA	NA	CASSFRDSGDEQYF	TGTGCCAGCAGTTTCCGGGACAGCGGGGACGAGCAGTACTTC
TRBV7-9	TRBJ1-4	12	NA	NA	CASEVEGEKLFF	TGTGCCTCCGAAGTGGAGGGTGAAAAACTGTTTTTT
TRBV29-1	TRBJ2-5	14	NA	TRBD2	CSVVSRGGRETQYF	TGCAGCGTTGTGAGTCGGGGAGGGAGAGAGACCCAGTACTTC
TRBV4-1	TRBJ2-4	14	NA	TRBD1	CASSQGQGANIQYF	TGCGCCAGCAGCCAGGGACAGGGGGCCAACATTCAGTACTTC
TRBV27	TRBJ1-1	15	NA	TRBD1	CASSLFQQGHTEAFF	TGTGCCAGCAGTTTATTCCAACAGGGGCACACTGAAGCTTTCTTT
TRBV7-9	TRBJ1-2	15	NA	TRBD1	CASSPKDRAFGGYTF	TGTGCCAGCAGCCCCAAGGACAGGGCCTTTGGAGGCTACACCTTC
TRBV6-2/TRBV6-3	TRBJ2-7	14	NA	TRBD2	CASEGRTSGYEQYF	TGTGCCAGCGAGGGGAGGACTAGTGGCTACGAGCAGTACTTC
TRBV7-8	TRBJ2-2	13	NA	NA	CASSLIHTGELFF	TGTGCCAGCAGCTTAATACACACCGGGGAGCTGTTTTTT
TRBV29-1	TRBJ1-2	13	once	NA	CSVSLGGLDGYTF	TGCAGCGTCTCTTTGGGGGGGCTAGACGGCTACACCTTC
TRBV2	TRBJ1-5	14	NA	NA	CASSDQGSNQPQHF	TGTGCCAGCAGTGATCAGGGCAGCAATCAGCCCCAGCATTTT
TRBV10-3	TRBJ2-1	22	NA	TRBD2	CAISEGTSSGEDRDRLQYEQFF	TGTGCCATCAGTGAAGGGACTAGCAGTGGGGAAGACCGAGATCGCCTACAATATGAGCAGTTCTTC
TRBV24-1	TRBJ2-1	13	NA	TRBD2	CATTTSGSNEQFF	TGTGCCACCACGACTAGCGGGAGTAATGAGCAGTTCTTC
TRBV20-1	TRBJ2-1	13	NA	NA	CSAPPEGFSEQFF	TGCAGTGCTCCCCCGGAGGGGTTTAGTGAGCAGTTCTTC
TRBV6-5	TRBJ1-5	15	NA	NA	CASSSYRSVNQPQHF	TGTGCCAGCAGTTCGTATCGTTCTGTCAATCAGCCCCAGCATTTT
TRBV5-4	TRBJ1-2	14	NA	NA	CASTGSEGENGYTF	TGTGCCAGCACCGGGTCGGAGGGGGAGAATGGCTACACCTTC
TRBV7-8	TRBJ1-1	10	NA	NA	CASSYTEAFF	TGTGCCAGCAGCTACACTGAAGCTTTCTTT
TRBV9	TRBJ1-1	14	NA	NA	CASSVGSGNTEAFF	TGTGCCAGCAGCGTAGGGTCGGGGAACACTGAAGCTTTCTTT
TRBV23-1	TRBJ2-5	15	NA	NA	CASSLLGYRQETQYF	TGCGCCAGCAGTCTCCTAGGGTACCGCCAAGAGACCCAGTACTTC
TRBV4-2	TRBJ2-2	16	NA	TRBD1	CASSQPDRGVTGELFF	TGTGCCAGCAGCCAACCAGACAGGGGGGTCACCGGGGAGCTGTTTTTT
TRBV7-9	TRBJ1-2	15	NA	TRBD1	CASSLPGQGNYGYTF	TGTGCCAGCAGCTTACCGGGACAGGGGAACTATGGCTACACCTTC
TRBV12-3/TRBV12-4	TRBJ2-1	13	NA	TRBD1	CASMYGTGDEQFF	TGTGCCAGCATGTATGGGACAGGGGATGAGCAGTTCTTC
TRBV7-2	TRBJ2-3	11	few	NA	CASSPWDTQYF	TGTGCCAGCAGCCCCTGGGATACGCAGTATTTT
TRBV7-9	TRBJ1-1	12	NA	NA	CASSLWVNEAFF	TGTGCCAGCAGCTTATGGGTGAATGAAGCTTTCTTT
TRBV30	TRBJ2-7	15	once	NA	CAWSAMLTKGNEQYF	TGTGCCTGGAGTGCAATGCTGACAAAGGGAAACGAGCAGTACTTC
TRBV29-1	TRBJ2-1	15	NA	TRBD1	CSLYDPGQGAFEQFF	TGCAGCCTATACGATCCGGGACAGGGGGCTTTTGAGCAGTTCTTC
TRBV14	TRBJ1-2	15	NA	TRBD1	CASSQDGPGGVGYTF	TGTGCCAGCAGCCAAGACGGGCCAGGGGGCGTTGGCTACACCTTC
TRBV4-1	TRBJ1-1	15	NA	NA	CASSQAVGGTIEAFF	TGCGCCAGCAGCCAAGCGGTTGGGGGGACTATTGAAGCTTTCTTT
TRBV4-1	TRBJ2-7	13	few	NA	CASSQGRGNEQYF	TGCGCCAGCAGCCAGGGTAGGGGCAACGAGCAGTACTTC
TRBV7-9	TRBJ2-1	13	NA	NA	CASQGGSYNEQFF	TGTGCCAGCCAGGGAGGCTCCTACAATGAGCAGTTCTTC
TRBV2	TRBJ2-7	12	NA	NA	CASSPRAPEQYF	TGTGCCAGCAGCCCTCGAGCACCCGAGCAGTACTTC
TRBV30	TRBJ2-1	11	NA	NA	CAWSVPSEQFF	TGTGCCTGGAGTGTACCGAGTGAGCAGTTCTTC
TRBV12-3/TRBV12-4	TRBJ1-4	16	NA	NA	CASSPDTIPLAGKLFF	TGTGCCAGCAGCCCGGACACCATTCCATTAGCTGGAAAACTGTTTTTT
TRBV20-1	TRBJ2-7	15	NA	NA	CSATPRRGQAYEQYF	TGCAGTGCTACCCCTAGGAGGGGGCAAGCCTACGAGCAGTACTTC
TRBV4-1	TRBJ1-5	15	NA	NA	CASSQDRRAGQPQHF	TGCGCCAGCAGCCAAGATAGGAGGGCAGGCCAGCCCCAGCATTTT
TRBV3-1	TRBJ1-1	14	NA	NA	CASSPRPKNTEAFF	TGTGCCAGCAGCCCTCGTCCTAAAAACACTGAAGCTTTCTTT
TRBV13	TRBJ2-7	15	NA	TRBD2	CASSLERGRAEEQYF	TGTGCCAGCAGCTTAGAGCGCGGGAGGGCCGAAGAGCAGTACTTC
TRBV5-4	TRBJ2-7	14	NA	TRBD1	CASSFGTGIYEQYF	TGTGCCAGCAGCTTTGGGACAGGGATCTACGAGCAGTACTTC
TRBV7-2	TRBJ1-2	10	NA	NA	CASSSYGYTF	TGTGCCAGCAGCTCCTATGGCTACACCTTC
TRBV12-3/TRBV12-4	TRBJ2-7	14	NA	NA	CASSFGGPDYEQYF	TGTGCCAGCAGTTTCGGGGGGCCAGATTACGAGCAGTACTTC
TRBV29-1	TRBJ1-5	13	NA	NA	CSVAVGDNQPQHF	TGCAGCGTTGCCGTCGGAGACAATCAGCCCCAGCATTTT